This is a list of T cell receptor beta chains from one sample in a study of human T cells and chemical hapten exposure. TCRdb itself ran the RACE reads through MiXCR, one entry per CDR3 protein. This table has 34,000 or so distinct CDR3 sequences, over 9% appearing once. The sequencing used whole blood, collected in connection with sensitization to the hapten diphenylcyclopropenone (DPC). The receptor set was obtained from a man aged 50-59 years with alopecia areata. Some clones in this sample may be carry-over from other donors' samples. Each CDR3 is given with its conserved first and last residue. The order of the fields is CDR3 DNA, CDR3 protein, V gene, D gene, clone size, J gene. D genes are given only for firm matches. A clone size is listed for some rows: how often the clone was seen (once, few, many), or a class if it is expanded.

CDR3 DNA: TGCAGCCCCACAGGGGGCGGTGAAAAACTGTTTTTT
CDR3 protein: CSPTGGGEKLFF
V gene: TRBV29-1
D gene: TRBD1
clone size: NA
J gene: TRBJ1-4

CDR3 DNA: TGTGCCAGCAGTTCGACAGGGGGTATTGGGGCAGATACGCAGTATTTT
CDR3 protein: CASSSTGGIGADTQYF
V gene: TRBV6-2/TRBV6-3
D gene: TRBD1
clone size: many
J gene: TRBJ2-3

CDR3 DNA: TGTGCCAGCAGTGAAGTGAGATACAATGAGCAGTTCTTC
CDR3 protein: CASSEVRYNEQFF
V gene: TRBV2
D gene: NA
clone size: many
J gene: TRBJ2-1

CDR3 DNA: TGTGCCAGCAGCTTAGTGGCGGGAGATAGGACCGGGGAGCTGTTTTTT
CDR3 protein: CASSLVAGDRTGELFF
V gene: TRBV7-2
D gene: TRBD2
clone size: many
J gene: TRBJ2-2

CDR3 DNA: TGTGCCAGCAGTTACCCCCAGGGAGGACAGCCCCAGCATTTT
CDR3 protein: CASSYPQGGQPQHF
V gene: TRBV6-2/TRBV6-3
D gene: NA
clone size: NA
J gene: TRBJ1-5

CDR3 DNA: TGTGCCAGCGAGCTCGGAAGCTCTGGAAACACCATATATTTT
CDR3 protein: CASELGSSGNTIYF
V gene: TRBV28
D gene: NA
clone size: NA
J gene: TRBJ1-3

CDR3 DNA: TGCGCCAGCAGAGGTGGTGGTTCGTCGAGGGGCACCGGGGAGCTGTTTTTT
CDR3 protein: CASRGGGSSRGTGELFF
V gene: TRBV5-1
D gene: NA
clone size: many
J gene: TRBJ2-2

CDR3 DNA: TGTGCCAGCAGGCCGGCGGCAGGGGGCGCCTATGGCTACACCTTC
CDR3 protein: CASRPAAGGAYGYTF
V gene: TRBV7-2
D gene: TRBD1
clone size: many
J gene: TRBJ1-2

CDR3 DNA: TGTGCCATCAGTGAGGGGGCGAGGGGCACAGATACGCAGTATTTT
CDR3 protein: CAISEGARGTDTQYF
V gene: TRBV10-3
D gene: NA
clone size: many
J gene: TRBJ2-3

CDR3 DNA: TGCAGCGCCGGCACAGGTTCCTACGAGCAGTACTTC
CDR3 protein: CSAGTGSYEQYF
V gene: TRBV29-1
D gene: NA
clone size: few
J gene: TRBJ2-7

CDR3 DNA: TGTGCCAGCAGCCAAGAGGCCGGGGGCGGGAGTTGGTATGAGCAGTTCTTC
CDR3 protein: CASSQEAGGGSWYEQFF
V gene: TRBV4-2
D gene: NA
clone size: NA
J gene: TRBJ2-1

CDR3 DNA: TGTGCCAGCACCCCCGGACTAGCGGCCTACAATGAGCAGTTCTTC
CDR3 protein: CASTPGLAAYNEQFF
V gene: TRBV6-2/TRBV6-3
D gene: TRBD2
clone size: many
J gene: TRBJ2-1

CDR3 DNA: TGTGCCAGCAGTTTAGGGACTAGCGGGACGGATGAGCAGTTCTTC
CDR3 protein: CASSLGTSGTDEQFF
V gene: TRBV12-3/TRBV12-4
D gene: TRBD2
clone size: many
J gene: TRBJ2-1

CDR3 DNA: TGTGCCAGCAGCACGGGGGCAGATACGCAGTATTTT
CDR3 protein: CASSTGADTQYF
V gene: TRBV7-3
D gene: NA
clone size: many
J gene: TRBJ2-3

CDR3 DNA: TGCAGTGCTAGAACGGCACCGGGACGGTTCAATCAGCCCCAGCATTTT
CDR3 protein: CSARTAPGRFNQPQHF
V gene: TRBV20-1
D gene: NA
clone size: few
J gene: TRBJ1-5

CDR3 DNA: TGTGCCAGCTCCCGAGGCCGACCGGGACTAGCGGGAGGGGAGTTCTTC
CDR3 protein: CASSRGRPGLAGGEFF
V gene: TRBV12-3/TRBV12-4
D gene: TRBD2
clone size: many
J gene: TRBJ2-1

CDR3 DNA: TGCAGCGTTGGACAGGGGGGCAATCAGCCCCAGCATTTT
CDR3 protein: CSVGQGGNQPQHF
V gene: TRBV29-1
D gene: TRBD1
clone size: many
J gene: TRBJ1-5

CDR3 DNA: TGTGCCAGCAGGGACACGGGGGGCGCAACTGAAGCTTTCTTT
CDR3 protein: CASRDTGGATEAFF
V gene: TRBV6-5
D gene: NA
clone size: NA
J gene: TRBJ1-1

CDR3 DNA: TGTGCCAGCACTTCAATGGGGTACGAGCAGTACTTC
CDR3 protein: CASTSMGYEQYF
V gene: TRBV28
D gene: NA
clone size: many
J gene: TRBJ2-7

CDR3 DNA: TGTGCCGTACTCCGGGACAGGGGGAACAATCAGCCCCAGCATTTT
CDR3 protein: CAVLRDRGNNQPQHF
V gene: TRBV28
D gene: TRBD1
clone size: few
J gene: TRBJ1-5

CDR3 DNA: TGTGCCAGCAGCAGTTCCCCGGGACAGGGCTACAATGAGCAGTTCTTC
CDR3 protein: CASSSSPGQGYNEQFF
V gene: TRBV21-1
D gene: NA
clone size: many
J gene: TRBJ2-1

CDR3 DNA: TGCGCCAGCAGCCAAGATCAGGGGTCCACCGGGGAGCTGTTTTTT
CDR3 protein: CASSQDQGSTGELFF
V gene: TRBV4-3
D gene: NA
clone size: many
J gene: TRBJ2-2

CDR3 DNA: TGTGCCAGCAGCCATGACGGACTCTCCGAGCAGTACTTC
CDR3 protein: CASSHDGLSEQYF
V gene: TRBV4-2
D gene: NA
clone size: NA
J gene: TRBJ2-7

CDR3 DNA: TGCGCCAGCAGCCAAGATCGGACAGCTAACTATGGCTACACCTTC
CDR3 protein: CASSQDRTANYGYTF
V gene: TRBV4-1
D gene: NA
clone size: many
J gene: TRBJ1-2

CDR3 DNA: TGTGCCAGCAGCCAAGGGGGACAGGGCACAGATACGCAGTATTTT
CDR3 protein: CASSQGGQGTDTQYF
V gene: TRBV4-2
D gene: TRBD1
clone size: NA
J gene: TRBJ2-3

CDR3 DNA: TGTGCCAGCAGCCAACGCACCAGCACTTACTATGGCTACACCTTC
CDR3 protein: CASSQRTSTYYGYTF
V gene: TRBV14
D gene: NA
clone size: NA
J gene: TRBJ1-2

CDR3 DNA: TGTGCCAGCAGAAGCCCGGGACAGGGCACAGATACGCAGTATTTT
CDR3 protein: CASRSPGQGTDTQYF
V gene: TRBV6-5
D gene: TRBD1
clone size: few
J gene: TRBJ2-3

CDR3 DNA: TGTGCCAGCTCACCACCAAGCGGGACTGGGATAGATACGCAGTATTTT
CDR3 protein: CASSPPSGTGIDTQYF
V gene: TRBV18
D gene: TRBD2
clone size: many
J gene: TRBJ2-3

CDR3 DNA: TGTGCCTGGAGGGATAGCGGGAGCTCTATAGATACGCAGTATTTT
CDR3 protein: CAWRDSGSSIDTQYF
V gene: TRBV30
D gene: TRBD2
clone size: many
J gene: TRBJ2-3

CDR3 DNA: TGTGCCAGCAGCCCTACAGGCTTAGGAGGCACCGGGGAGCTGTTTTTT
CDR3 protein: CASSPTGLGGTGELFF
V gene: TRBV3-1
D gene: NA
clone size: few
J gene: TRBJ2-2

CDR3 DNA: TGTGCCTGGAGCAGCCTTTCTGAGCAGTTCTTC
CDR3 protein: CAWSSLSEQFF
V gene: TRBV30
D gene: NA
clone size: many
J gene: TRBJ2-1

CDR3 DNA: TGTGCCAGCAGCTTGTCCAGCGACAGCCGTAATGAAAAACTGTTTTTT
CDR3 protein: CASSLSSDSRNEKLFF
V gene: TRBV5-4
D gene: NA
clone size: many
J gene: TRBJ1-4

CDR3 DNA: TGTGCCAGCAGTGAAGGGGTAGATGGCTACACCTTC
CDR3 protein: CASSEGVDGYTF
V gene: TRBV2
D gene: NA
clone size: many
J gene: TRBJ1-2

CDR3 DNA: TGTGCCAGCAGCTCTAGCGGGAGGGATACGCAGTATTTT
CDR3 protein: CASSSSGRDTQYF
V gene: TRBV7-3
D gene: TRBD2
clone size: few
J gene: TRBJ2-3

CDR3 DNA: TGTGCCAGCAGTCACAGGCGAAATGGCTACGAGCAGTACTTC
CDR3 protein: CASSHRRNGYEQYF
V gene: TRBV6-2/TRBV6-3
D gene: NA
clone size: medium-sized
J gene: TRBJ2-7

CDR3 DNA: TGCAGTGCAAAGACTCTTCCGAGCTACAATGAGCAGTTCTTC
CDR3 protein: CSAKTLPSYNEQFF
V gene: TRBV20-1
D gene: NA
clone size: NA
J gene: TRBJ2-1

CDR3 DNA: TGTGCCAGCAGGGACGGAACGGACAATGAGCAGTTCTTC
CDR3 protein: CASRDGTDNEQFF
V gene: TRBV25-1
D gene: NA
clone size: many
J gene: TRBJ2-1

CDR3 DNA: TGTGCCAGCAGCACTGGACTAGAGCAGTACTTC
CDR3 protein: CASSTGLEQYF
V gene: TRBV28
D gene: NA
clone size: few
J gene: TRBJ2-7

CDR3 DNA: TGTGCCAGCACCTTTAGCGGGAGTGGCACAGATACGCAGTATTTT
CDR3 protein: CASTFSGSGTDTQYF
V gene: TRBV6-6
D gene: TRBD2
clone size: many
J gene: TRBJ2-3

CDR3 DNA: TGTGCCAGCACCCCAGGGGGCGAGGACGGGGAGCTGTTTTTT
CDR3 protein: CASTPGGEDGELFF
V gene: TRBV12-3/TRBV12-4
D gene: TRBD1
clone size: many
J gene: TRBJ2-2

CDR3 DNA: TGTGCCAGCAGCCCTAGCGGACAGATTAACTATGGCTACACCTTC
CDR3 protein: CASSPSGQINYGYTF
V gene: TRBV6-1
D gene: NA
clone size: many
J gene: TRBJ1-2

CDR3 DNA: TGTGCCAGCAGTTTTGACATCCAAGAGACCCAGTACTTC
CDR3 protein: CASSFDIQETQYF
V gene: TRBV12-3/TRBV12-4
D gene: NA
clone size: many
J gene: TRBJ2-5